Described below is a single T cell receptor beta chain sequence and its context. Antigen: not known. Using immunoSEQ multiplex PCR, the repertoire was profiled, and TCRdb retains in-frame clones only, with some absent. The sample contains approximately 270,000 clones, 86% of which appear only once. The entry originates in a study of cytomegalovirus exposure and HLA in healthy donors. Study observations and caveats: The study flagged some 170 TCR beta chains as cytomegalovirus-associated. That first-cohort TCR clusters tended to co-occur in the 130 or so validation repertoires was found in a later analysis.

Trimming took 6 bases from V and 2 from J, leaving 12 bases between them. This CDR3 is 14 amino acids long. From germline, CDR1 is SGHTA and CDR2 FQGTGA. While the first cohort had 650 to 850 subjects, the donors belonged to the separate validation cohort of roughly 120 subjects. This receptor was obtained from a woman in her late teens or twenties in good health and CMV-seronegative. The specimen was PBMCs. This sequence joins TRBV7-3 and TRBJ2-3, with D possibly being TRBD2 (5 bases). The CDR3 sequence is CASSYGLLTDTQYF. CDR3 nucleotides: TGTGCCAGCAGTTACGGACTCCTCACAGATACGCAGTATTTT.